This T cell receptor (beta chain) was sequenced during a study of cytomegalovirus exposure and HLA in healthy donors. General study results and limits: For most TCR sequences rarity was the rule, although some public TCRs occurred in many donors. Accurate prediction of most subjects' HLA-A and HLA-B alleles from TCR beta sequences was reported. Overall, about 160 TCR beta chains were annotated as cytomegalovirus-associated. A missense variant in DCLRE1C was later tied to TCR beta V- and J-gene trimming.

This PCR relied on a set of 60 Vbeta primers and 13 Jbeta primers. This table comes from immunoSEQ multiplex PCR, and its TCRdb copy is limited to in-frame clones, with some not included. The data show about 160,000 clones, roughly 84% seen once. Comments on this clone: Its antigen is as yet unknown.

Germline V gene sequence: CDR1 MNHNS, CDR2 SASEGT. V gave up 6 bases and J gave up 4 bases; unmatched junction bases: 9. This CDR3 contains 15 residues. J is TRBJ2-5 and V is TRBV6-1; 9 bases are shared with TRBD1. The source is a man aged 30 to 39 in good health and CMV-seronegative. Sequences were obtained from PBMCs. The DNA for the CDR3 is TGTGCCAGCAGATTAACTACGACAGGGGGAGAGACCCAGTACTTC. Protein product: CASRLTTTGGETQYF.